The 2 T cell receptor beta chains given below trace back to one sample, sequenced in a study of blood T cells in healthy people across ages. Alongside a J-beta primer mix, a sample-barcoded 5' primer served in a second PCR lasting about 7 to 12 cycles. TCRdb reprocessed the 5' RACE reads with MiXCR, giving one entry per CDR3 protein. The data contain fewer than 700,000 distinct CDR3 sequences, 40% to 55% of them seen just once; the ten biggest clones take up approximately 25%. The sample was blood. The receptors originated from a man at least 80 years old in good health.

The rearrangement links TRBV6-1 to TRBJ2-7; the D is unclear. The CDR3 runs to 14 residues. Germline-derived CDR1 and CDR2 are MNHNS and SASEGT. Trimming took 8 bases from V and 1 from J, leaving 15 bases between them. As DNA, the CDR3 is TGTGCCAGCTCCCCTCCCGGTATTTCCTACGAGCAGTACTTC. Translation gives CASSPPGISYEQYF.

CDR3: CASSVARGDTDTQYF. CDR3 DNA: TGTGCCAGCAGCGTAGCTAGGGGGGACACAGATACGCAGTATTTT. J is TRBJ2-3 and V is TRBV9, with D possibly being TRBD1 or TRBD2 (6 bases each). Germline-derived CDR1 and CDR2 are SGDLS and YYNGEE. V lost 0 bases, J lost 2 bases, and 10 bases lay in between. The CDR3 runs 15 residues.